The rows below give T cell receptor beta chains drawn from one sample of a study of cytomegalovirus exposure and HLA in healthy donors. Some clones are missing from TCRdb's copy, which holds only in-frame ones; the method was immunoSEQ multiplex PCR. Among about 140,000 clones listed, 79% were seen once. The sequenced sample was PBMCs. These receptors were obtained from a young man in good health and CMV-seronegative. CDR3s include the opening cysteine and the closing phenylalanine or tryptophan. A D gene is named only where the DNA matches it firmly. Only part of the rows carry a size: once, few, many, or a class if the clone is expanded.

D gene	clone size	V gene	J gene	CDR3 protein	CDR3 DNA
.	.	TRBV4-3	TRBJ1-2	CASSQEADDSYGYTF	TGCGCCAGCAGCCAAGAGGCAGATGACAGCTATGGCTACACCTTC
TRBD1	few	TRBV10-3	TRBJ1-1	CAIRQGANTEAFF	TGTGCCATCAGACAGGGGGCGAACACTGAAGCTTTCTTT
.	.	TRBV6-5	TRBJ2-7	CASSLEGRGGYEQYF	TGTGCCAGCAGCCTCGAGGGGAGGGGGGGCTACGAGCAGTACTTC
.	.	TRBV5-1	TRBJ2-7	CASSLDRRQFYEQYF	TGCGCCAGCAGCTTGGACAGGCGTCAATTCTACGAGCAGTACTTC
.	.	TRBV11-3	TRBJ2-6	CASSRSGANVLTF	TGTGCCAGCAGCCGTTCTGGGGCCAACGTCCTGACTTTC
.	.	TRBV19	TRBJ1-5	CASRPGVGQPQHF	TGTGCCAGTAGGCCGGGGGTAGGCCAGCCCCAGCATTTT
TRBD1	.	TRBV7-9	TRBJ1-1	CASSFRDRANTEAFF	TGTGCCAGCAGCTTCCGGGACAGGGCGAACACTGAAGCTTTCTTT
.	few	TRBV4-3	TRBJ1-1	CASSQEWPGEGTEAFF	TGCGCCAGCAGCCAAGAATGGCCAGGGGAGGGCACTGAAGCTTTCTTT
.	.	TRBV30	TRBJ1-5	CAWSSGQGNQPQHF	TGTGCCTGGAGTTCAGGGCAGGGCAATCAGCCCCAGCATTTT
.	.	TRBV20-1	TRBJ1-4	CSAYSNEKLFF	TGCAGTGCTTACAGTAATGAAAAACTGTTTTTT
.	once	TRBV7-6	TRBJ1-5	CASSTGTTDQPQHF	TGTGCCAGCAGCACCGGGACAACGGATCAGCCCCAGCATTTT
.	few	TRBV19	TRBJ2-2	CASSRRGPGELFF	TGTGCCAGTAGTAGACGAGGGCCCGGGGAGCTGTTTTTT
TRBD1	.	TRBV7-3	TRBJ1-6	CASSSDRTPNSPLHF	TGTGCCAGCAGCTCGGACAGGACACCGAATTCACCCCTCCACTTT
.	.	TRBV20-1	TRBJ2-5	CSARQVETQYF	TGCAGTGCTAGGCAGGTAGAGACCCAGTACTTC